Included here is one T cell receptor (beta chain) sequence, with context. Assay: immunoSEQ multiplex PCR; the TCRdb copy retains only in-frame clones and omits some. Here the sample spans 90,000 to 120,000 clones, approximately 84% being singletons. Germline CDR1 reads LGHNA; CDR2 reads YSLEER. CDR3 length equals 13 residues. V was clipped by 3 bases and J by 5 bases, with 10 bases between them. This entry is derived from a study of control samples from healthy donors and cancer patients. The source of this sequence is a man aged 18 to 30 in good health. The sequenced sample was blood. The chain couples TRBV4-3 to TRBJ1-1; perhaps TRBD1 as D (6 bases). This CDR3 reads CASSHRGGTEAFF. CDR3 DNA: TGCGCCAGCAGCCATAGGGGGGGAACTGAAGCTTTCTTT.